Below are 2 T cell receptor beta chains sequenced from a single sample in a study of neurological immune-mediated disorders. Using its own MiXCR run on the 5' RACE reads, TCRdb lists one record per CDR3 protein. The sample consists of about 79,000 distinct CDR3 sequences, approximately 14% of them appearing once. The specimen was PBMCs. Every receptor here comes from a woman aged 50 to 60 in good health.

This clonotype was observed a few times. The chain carries TRBV5-1 and TRBJ2-3; 9 bases agree with TRBD1. V lost 3 bases and J lost 3; bases outside the gene matches: 8. Germline V gene lookup returns CDR1 SGHRS and CDR2 YFSETQ. This CDR3 spans 16 amino acids. This CDR3 reads CASSSGGTGWTDTQYF. CDR3 DNA: TGCGCCAGCAGCTCAGGGGGGACAGGGTGGACAGATACGCAGTATTTT.

This clonotype was seen ten or more times. This chain links TRBV5-1 with TRBJ2-5; D may be TRBD2 (6 bases). Trimming took 5 bases from V and 2 from J, leaving 13 bases between them. Germline lookup yields CDR1 SGHRS and CDR2 YFSETQ. The CDR3 runs 14 residues. In DNA form, the CDR3 reads TGCGCCAGCAGTTTCTGGGGGGTACAAGAGACCCAGTACTTC. Amino acids: CASSFWGVQETQYF.